The T cell receptor beta chain described here comes from a study of blood T cells in healthy people across ages. Study observations and caveats: No one knew whether donors had CMV, which possibly confounded expanded clonotype changes.

The use of a sample-barcoded 5' primer and a J-beta primer mix characterized a second PCR of roughly 6 to 11 cycles. The template-switch adaptor was a 5' adaptor with 12 random nucleotides. It tagged each cDNA molecule. CDR3-containing paired-end reads numbering at least 2.5 million came from each sample. One entry per CDR3 protein results from TCRdb running MiXCR on the 5' RACE reads. The data show 800,000 to 1,000,000 distinct CDR3 sequences, about 48% seen once. On this clonotype itself: Its matching antigen is unknown.

Every participating donor contributed roughly 10 milliliters of peripheral blood through a draw. This CDR3 is built from 16 residues. Germline trimming cut 5 bases from V and 2 bases from J; bases unmatched to any gene: 8. Germline values: CDR1 MGHRA, CDR2 YSYEKL. The chain has TRBV4-1 and TRBJ1-1, with 10 bases aligning to TRBD1. Sequencing was done on a sample of blood. The TCR originated in a man younger than 40 in good health. CDR3 residues: CASSADWDRGNTEAFF. The CDR3 coding sequence is TGCGCCAGCAGCGCAGACTGGGACAGGGGTAACACTGAAGCTTTCTTT.